The 8 T cell receptor beta chains below were found in one sample sequenced in a study of blood T cells in healthy people across ages (dated by TCRdb to between 2014 and 2017). The library was produced with 5' RACE. Sequencing instrument: Illumina HiSeq 2500. A second about 7 to 12 cycle PCR used a sample-barcoded 5' primer and a J-beta primer mix. The raw public data were reprocessed by TCRdb itself: fastp quality trimming at Q25, MiXCR clonotype calling, in-frame beta chains only. Rows are unified per CDR3 protein, each entry keeping the most common DNA and genes. This sample has some 920,000 distinct CDR3 sequences in its table, and about 53% of those were observed once. The ten largest clonotypes hold roughly 23% of the sample. Sequencing was done on a sample of blood. These TCRs come from a woman in her sixties or seventies in good health.

This chain's CDR3 is CASSLIERQETQYF. In DNA form, the CDR3 reads TGTGCCAGCAGCCTCATAGAGCGCCAAGAGACCCAGTACTTC. This chain uses TRBV7-2 with TRBJ2-5; D unclear. The V end lost 5 bases, the J end lost 1 base, and 11 bases lay between the germline ends. Germline-derived CDR1 and CDR2 are SGHTA and FQGNSA. This CDR3 has 14 amino acids.

The chain links TRBV5-1 to TRBJ2-3; a weak D match, TRBD2 (5 bases). Germline V gives CDR1 SGHRS, CDR2 YFSETQ. CDR3 length: 17 amino acids. V was clipped by 1 base and J by 4 bases, with 19 bases between them. The CDR3 reads CASSLMVDYQNADTQYF. The CDR3 region has the DNA TGCGCCAGCAGCTTGATGGTCGACTATCAGAACGCAGATACGCAGTATTTT.

This clonotype showed up just a few times. A junction boundary mismatches the germline segment, possibly from a read error. This rearrangement joins TRBV20-1 to TRBJ2-5; D perhaps matches TRBD2 (6 bases). The V gene's germline CDR1 is DFQATT and CDR2 SNEGSKA (reference sequence). This CDR3 is built from 12 residues. CDR3 DNA sequence: TGCAGTGCTAGGCGGGATGATCGCGAGCAGTACTTT. This gives the protein CSARRDDREQYF.

This clonotype has just a few counts. The gene calls are TRBV4-1 and TRBJ1-5; 11 bases match TRBD1. CDR1 and CDR2 from the germline V gene are MGHRA and YSYEKL. There are 15 residues in the CDR3. V lost 3 bases and J lost 7; bases outside the gene matches: 5. CDR3 in amino acids: CASSQRDRGTQPQHF. CDR3 nucleotides: TGCGCCAGCAGCCAGAGGGACAGGGGGACCCAGCCCCAGCATTTT.

The V call is TRBV4-1, the J call TRBJ2-5; D not certain. V gave up 7 bases and J gave up 1 base, with 13 bases separating them. The CDR3 is made up of 14 amino acids. Germline V gene data show CDR1 as MGHRA and CDR2 as YSYEKL. The CDR3 here is CASKPTLSQETQYF. In nucleotides, the CDR3 is TGCGCCAGCAAGCCCACCCTGTCCCAAGAGACCCAGTACTTC.

The chain links TRBV28 to TRBJ2-3, with D maybe TRBD2 (6 bases). The CDR3 totals 16 residues. V was cut by 5 bases and J by 2 bases, with 17 bases left in between. Germline V lookup: CDR1 MDHEN, CDR2 SYDVKM. For the CDR3, the DNA is TGTGCCAGCAGTCCTGGTGCGGGGCTAGTCACAGATACGCAGTATTTT. Amino acid sequence: CASSPGAGLVTDTQYF.

The chain links TRBV6-5 to TRBJ2-1; no clear D. The CDR3 covers 16 residues. Trimming cost V 0 bases and J 2 bases, with 11 bases left between them. Germline-derived CDR1 and CDR2 are MNHEY and SVGAGI. In DNA form, the CDR3 reads TGTGCCAGCAGTTACTCGACCGGATGGGCCTACAATGAGCAGTTCTTC. Protein sequence: CASSYSTGWAYNEQFF.

The chain is built from TRBV12-3 or TRBV12-4 and TRBJ2-4; possibly TRBD2 for D (6 bases). The CDR3 totals 15 residues. The V gene lost 7 bases and the J gene lost 0 bases, with 13 bases spanning the gap. For the CDR3, the DNA is TGTGCCAGCAAGGAGGGGAACATAGCCAAAAACATTCAGTACTTC. Protein sequence: CASKEGNIAKNIQYF.